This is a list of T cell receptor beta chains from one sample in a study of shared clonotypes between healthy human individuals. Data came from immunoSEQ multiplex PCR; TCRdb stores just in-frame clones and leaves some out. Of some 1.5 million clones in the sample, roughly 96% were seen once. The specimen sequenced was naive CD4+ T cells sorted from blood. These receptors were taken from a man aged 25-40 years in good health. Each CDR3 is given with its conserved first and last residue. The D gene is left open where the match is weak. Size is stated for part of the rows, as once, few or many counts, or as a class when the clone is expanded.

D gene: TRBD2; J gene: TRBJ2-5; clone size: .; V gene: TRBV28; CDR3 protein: CASSLGLAGAETQYF; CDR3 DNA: TGTGCCAGCAGTTTAGGGCTAGCGGGAGCCGAGACCCAGTACTTC
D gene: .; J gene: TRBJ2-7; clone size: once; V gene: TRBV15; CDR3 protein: CATRREPTEPYEQYF; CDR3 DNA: TGTGCCACCAGAAGGGAACCGACAGAGCCCTACGAGCAGTACTTC
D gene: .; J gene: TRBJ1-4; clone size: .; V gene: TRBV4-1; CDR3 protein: CASSQDRPPARKLFF; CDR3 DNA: TGCGCCAGCAGCCAAGACAGACCACCGGCAAGGAAACTGTTTTTT
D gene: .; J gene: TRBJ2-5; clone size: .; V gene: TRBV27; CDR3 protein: CASRPSVQETQYF; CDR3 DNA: TGTGCCAGCAGACCTAGCGTGCAAGAGACCCAGTACTTC
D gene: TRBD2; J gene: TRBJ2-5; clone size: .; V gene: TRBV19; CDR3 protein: CASSIAASGGLGTQYF; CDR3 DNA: TGTGCCAGTAGTATAGCGGCTAGCGGGGGCCTAGGGACCCAGTACTTC
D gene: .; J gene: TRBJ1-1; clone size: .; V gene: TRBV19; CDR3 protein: CASRNIPQGTEAFF; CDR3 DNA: TGTGCCAGTAGAAATATTCCTCAGGGCACTGAAGCTTTCTTT
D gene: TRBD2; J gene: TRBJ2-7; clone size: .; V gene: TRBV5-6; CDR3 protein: CASSPPSGSDYEQYF; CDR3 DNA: TGTGCCAGCAGCCCTCCTAGCGGGAGTGACTACGAGCAGTACTTC
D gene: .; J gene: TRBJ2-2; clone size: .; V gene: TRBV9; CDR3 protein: CASSPVAGPIGELFF; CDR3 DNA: TGTGCCAGCAGCCCGGTGGCCGGCCCAATCGGGGAGCTGTTTTTT
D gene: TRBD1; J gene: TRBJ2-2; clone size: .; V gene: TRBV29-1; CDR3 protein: CSVVGTGNTGELFF; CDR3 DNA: TGCAGCGTTGTGGGGACAGGGAACACCGGGGAGCTGTTTTTT
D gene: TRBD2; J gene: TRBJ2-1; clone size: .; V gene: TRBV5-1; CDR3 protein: CASSPSSGSNEQFF; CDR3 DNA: TGCGCCAGCAGCCCCTCTAGCGGGAGTAATGAGCAGTTCTTC
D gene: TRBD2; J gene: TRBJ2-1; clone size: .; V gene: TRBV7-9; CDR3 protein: CASRRPGGGDSNEQFF; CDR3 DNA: TGTGCCAGCAGGCGGCCCGGGGGAGGGGATAGCAATGAGCAGTTCTTC
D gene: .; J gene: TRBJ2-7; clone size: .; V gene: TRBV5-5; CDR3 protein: CASTRGTTSYEQYF; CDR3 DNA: TGTGCCAGCACCCGTGGGACAACCAGCTACGAGCAGTACTTC
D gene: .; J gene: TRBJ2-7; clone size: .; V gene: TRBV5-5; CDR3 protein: CASSLRGSEQYF; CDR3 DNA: TGTGCCAGCAGCTTAAGGGGGTCCGAGCAGTACTTC